The 29 T cell receptor beta chains below come from one sample, sequenced in a study of OX40 agonist ivuxolimab in advanced cancers. Using immunoSEQ multiplex PCR, the repertoire was profiled, and TCRdb retains in-frame clones only, with some absent. In the table there are 70,000 or so clones, around four fifths of which are singletons. Sample: CD4+ or CD8+ T cells sorted from blood, taken in a trial of the OX40 agonist ivuxolimab. The receptors derive from an adult with an advanced solid tumor such as melanoma, head and neck, liver or kidney cancer.

This chain joins TRBV28 and TRBJ2-3; a weak D match, TRBD1 (6 bases). V was clipped by 5 bases and J by 1 base, with 16 bases between them. The germline V gene encodes CDR1 MDHEN and CDR2 SYDVKM. The CDR3 is made up of 16 amino acids. This CDR3 reads CASSPNDRSRTDTQYF. CDR3 DNA: TGTGCCAGCAGTCCGAATGACAGGAGCCGCACAGATACGCAGTATTTT.

The rearrangement uses TRBV4-1 and TRBJ2-2, with 8 bases that match TRBD1. V trimming: 4 bases; J trimming: 7 bases; junction bases outside the gene matches: 11. Germline V gene lookup returns CDR1 MGHRA and CDR2 YSYEKL. The CDR3 runs 16 residues. CDR3 nucleotides: TGCGCCAGCAGCCCCGAGGACAGGGTTATTCTCGGGGAGCTGTTTTTT. This codes for CASSPEDRVILGELFF.

The chain has TRBV7-2 and TRBJ2-7, with D possibly matching TRBD2 (6 bases). The CDR3 extends over 13 amino acids. The germline gives CDR1 SGHTA, CDR2 FQGNSA. The V end lost 5 bases, the J end lost 0 bases, and 8 bases lay between the germline ends. The CDR3 region is CASSQRASYEQYF. The CDR3 nucleotides are TGTGCCAGCAGCCAGCGGGCCTCCTACGAGCAGTACTTC.

The J gene is TRBJ2-2, the V gene TRBV2, with 12 bases identical to TRBD2. The CDR3 extends over 17 amino acids. The germline V gene has CDR1 SNHLY and CDR2 FYNNEI. V trimming: 8 bases; J trimming: 1 base; junction bases outside the gene matches: 8. The CDR3 DNA is TGTGCCAGCGGTGTACTAGCGGGGGGATTGAACACCGGGGAGCTGTTTTTT. Encoded protein: CASGVLAGGLNTGELFF.

The rearrangement links TRBV7-8 to TRBJ2-5; no firm D call. Germline V gene data show CDR1 as SGHVS and CDR2 as FQNEAQ. This CDR3 has 14 residues. Between the trimmed V and J ends, which lost 1 base and 1 base, there was a span of 7 bases. This CDR3 is CASSLERVQETQYF. CDR3 DNA sequence: TGTGCCAGCAGCTTAGAAAGGGTCCAAGAGACCCAGTACTTC.

This clone came up once. The chain combines TRBV6-1 with TRBJ1-1; D is uncertain. CDR1 is MNHNS, CDR2 SASEGT, per germline. The CDR3 runs to 12 residues. The V gene lost 4 bases and the J gene lost 8 bases, with 11 bases spanning the gap. The CDR3 DNA reads as TGTGCCAGCAGTGCCAATCCGTACGAAGCTTTCTTT. Translation gives CASSANPYEAFF.

The rearrangement uses TRBV28 and TRBJ1-1; TRBD1 might be the D (5 bases). The CDR3 sequence is 13 residues long. Trimming removed 6 bases from V and 2 bases from J, with 10 bases in between. Germline loops: CDR1 MDHEN, CDR2 SYDVKM. This CDR3 is CASSGGINTEAFF. CDR3 nucleotides: TGTGCCAGCAGCGGGGGTATCAACACTGAAGCTTTCTTT.

This chain connects TRBV4-3 to TRBJ1-1, with D perhaps TRBD1 (5 bases). The CDR3 contains 13 residues. CDR1 and CDR2 (germline): LGHNA, YSLEER. Deletions cut 7 bases from V and 5 bases from J, with 14 bases between. CDR3 loop: CASTRGGRTEAFF. CDR3 coding DNA: TGCGCCAGCACCCGGGGGGGGAGGACTGAAGCTTTCTTT.

The table lists this clone with a few counts. J is TRBJ1-6 and V is TRBV6-5; no definite D call. Germline-derived CDR1 and CDR2 are MNHEY and SVGAGI. V gave up 6 bases and J gave up 7 bases, with 13 bases separating them. The CDR3 is 14 residues long. CDR3 region: CASSQPHHNSPLHF. The DNA for the CDR3 is TGTGCCAGCAGCCAACCGCACCACAATTCACCCCTCCACTTT.

The rearrangement joins TRBV19 to TRBJ2-3; 8 bases are shared with TRBD1. Germline V gives CDR1 LNHDA, CDR2 SQIVND (reference sequence). The CDR3 has 16 amino acids. Unmatched junction bases numbered 9, after V lost 3 bases and J lost 4 bases. The CDR3 region has the DNA TGTGCCAGTAGTATTTCTGAGACAGGGGTAGCAGATACGCAGTATTTT. Residues: CASSISETGVADTQYF.

J is TRBJ1-5 and V is TRBV18; 9 bases are a match to TRBD1. The CDR3 has 16 residues. V trimming: 2 bases; J trimming: 2 bases; junction bases outside the gene matches: 4. Germline assignment: CDR1 KGHSH and CDR2 LQKENI. In nucleotides, the CDR3 is TGTGCCAGCTCACCAGACAGGGGGACGGGCAATCAGCCCCAGCATTTT. Encoded protein: CASSPDRGTGNQPQHF.

This clone was detected only a few times. The genes are TRBV28 and TRBJ1-6; 9 bases map to TRBD1. The CDR3 loop spans 16 amino acids. Germline CDR1 is MDHEN and CDR2 is SYDVKM. Trimming took 5 bases from V and 5 from J; bases not matched to a gene: 7. CDR3 bases: TGTGCCAGCAGTCCATCCGGGACAGGGAATAATTCACCCCTCCACTTT. Protein product: CASSPSGTGNNSPLHF.

The J gene is TRBJ1-5, the V gene TRBV2; D gene uncertain. Germline V lookup: CDR1 SNHLY, CDR2 FYNNEI. V lost 4 bases to trimming and J lost 6 bases, with 10 bases between them. This CDR3 contains 13 residues. The DNA of the CDR3 is TGTGCCAGCAGTGTTACAGAGACTCAGCCCCAGCATTTT. Amino acids: CASSVTETQPQHF.

The rearrangement uses TRBV5-1 and TRBJ2-6, with TRBD1 matching 9 bases. Germline CDR1 is SGHRS and CDR2 is YFSETQ. The CDR3 covers 17 residues. V shed 5 bases, J shed 1 base, and the junction held 7 bases outside the gene matches. CDR3 sequence: CASRSGDRVSGANVLTF. CDR3 bases: TGCGCCAGCAGGTCCGGGGACAGGGTGTCTGGGGCCAACGTCCTGACTTTC.

This chain connects TRBV27 to TRBJ2-4, with TRBD2 identical over 7 bases. Germline assignment: CDR1 MNHEY and CDR2 SMNVEV (reference sequence). V was clipped by 3 bases and J by 0 bases; unmatched bases: 8. CDR3 length: 17 amino acids. As DNA, the CDR3 is TGTGCCAGCAGTTTGGCCCCCCGGGAGGTAGCCAAAAACATTCAGTACTTC. Its protein product is CASSLAPREVAKNIQYF.

This clone was detected once. The rearrangement uses TRBV30 and TRBJ2-7, with D possibly TRBD1 on 8 matching bases. The germline CDR1 and CDR2 sequences are GTSNPN and SVGIG (reference sequence). The germline V and J ends were trimmed by 0 bases and 2 bases, with 26 bases remaining between them. The CDR3 is 19 amino acids. CDR3 loop: CAWSVSGGYGQGETYEQYV. CDR3 DNA: TGTGCCTGGAGTGTATCGGGGGGATACGGACAGGGCGAAACCTACGAGCAGTACGTC.

The chain uses TRBV19 and TRBJ1-5; maybe TRBD1 (6 bases). Trimming removed 6 bases from V and 2 bases from J, with 23 bases in between. This CDR3 comprises 18 residues. Germline CDR1 is LNHDA and CDR2 is SQIVND (reference sequence). The CDR3 region is CASRMEFTGISGNQPQHF. The CDR3 nucleotides are TGTGCCAGTAGAATGGAATTTACAGGGATTTCGGGCAATCAGCCCCAGCATTTT.

The chain recombines TRBV5-1 with TRBJ2-1; the match to TRBD1 covers 7 bases. After removal of 0 bases from V and 3 bases from J, the junction contained 6 bases not matched to a gene. In germline, CDR1 is SGHRS, CDR2 YFSETQ. This CDR3 has 16 amino acids. CDR3 protein: CASSLAGYRGYNEQFF. Written as DNA, the CDR3 is TGCGCCAGCAGCTTGGCGGGGTACAGGGGCTACAATGAGCAGTTCTTC.

The chain has TRBV5-5 and TRBJ2-7; 8 bases map to TRBD1. The CDR3 consists of 17 residues. Germline V gene lookup returns CDR1 SGHKS and CDR2 YYEKEE (reference sequence). The J segment lost 1 base and the V segment lost 2 bases, leaving 11 bases of the junction unmatched. CDR3 sequence (DNA): TGTGCCAGCAGCTTTTGGACCAGACAGGGGTGGTCCTACGAGCAGTACTTC. Encoded protein: CASSFWTRQGWSYEQYF.

The gene calls are TRBV6-5 and TRBJ2-3; the match to TRBD2 covers 8 bases. This CDR3 contains 15 residues. CDR1 is MNHEY, CDR2 SVGAGI, per germline. Trimming at V came to 2 bases and at J to 1 base, leaving 2 bases not matched to a gene. This CDR3 is CASSYVAGRTDTQYF. CDR3 in DNA: TGTGCCAGCAGTTACGTAGCGGGGCGCACAGATACGCAGTATTTT.

V is TRBV27 and J is TRBJ2-2; TRBD2 aligns across 10 bases. Germline V lookup: CDR1 MNHEY, CDR2 SMNVEV (reference sequence). With V trimmed by 4 bases and J by 7 bases, 9 bases remained unmatched. The CDR3 extends over 16 amino acids. As DNA, the CDR3 is TGTGCCAGCAGTTCCAGCGGGGGGGGTTGGGGCGGGGAGCTGTTTTTT. Translated: CASSSSGGGWGGELFF.

This clone was counted a single time. This chain connects TRBV5-1 to TRBJ2-5; 7 bases agree with TRBD1. CDR3 length equals 17 residues. V dropped 4 bases and J dropped 5; count of bases not matched to a gene: 17. Germline V lookup: CDR1 SGHRS, CDR2 YFSETQ. The CDR3 region is CASSAPELEGAGETQYF. For the CDR3, the DNA is TGCGCCAGCAGCGCCCCAGAACTTGAGGGGGCCGGGGAGACCCAGTACTTC.

This clone turned up a few times. This chain uses TRBV6-1 with TRBJ2-7, with D uncertain. The germline V and J ends were trimmed by 4 bases and 2 bases, with 6 bases remaining between them. Germline CDR1 and CDR2: MNHNS and SASEGT. This CDR3 has 12 amino acids. CDR3 in DNA: TGTGCCAGCAGTGTCCTCACCTACGAGCAGTACGTC. It translates to CASSVLTYEQYV.

Here the CDR3 DNA reads TGTGCCAGTACCATCCTAGGTTCGGGGGCGGGCGATCAGCCCCAGCATTTT. Translation: CASTILGSGAGDQPQHF. The V gene is TRBV19, the J gene TRBJ1-5, with D perhaps TRBD1 (6 bases). Germline-derived CDR1 and CDR2 are LNHDA and SQIVND (reference sequence). The CDR3 spans 17 residues. V was shortened by 7 bases and J by 5 bases, with 24 bases between the two germline ends.

V and J are TRBV5-1 and TRBJ2-1, with 7 positions matching TRBD2. This CDR3 is 16 amino acids long. V lost 0 bases, J lost 5 bases, and 8 bases stayed unmatched. From germline, CDR1 is SGHRS and CDR2 YFSETQ. CDR3 coding DNA: TGCGCCAGCAGCTTGGCTAGGGGAGGGTCCAACAATGAGCAGTTCTTC. Translating gives CASSLARGGSNNEQFF.

The rearrangement uses TRBV29-1 and TRBJ2-5, with 7 bases identical to TRBD2. The CDR3 runs 12 residues. V dropped 3 bases and J dropped 5; count of bases not matched to a gene: 3. Germline V gene sequence: CDR1 SQVTM, CDR2 ANQGSEA. CDR3 DNA sequence: TGCAGCGTTGAGCGGGAGTCGGAGACCCAGTACTTC. Translating gives CSVERESETQYF.

The chain uses TRBV27 and TRBJ1-1; 10 positions agree with TRBD1. The CDR3 spans 15 residues. With V trimmed by 5 bases and J by 5 bases, 8 bases remained unmatched. The germline V gene encodes CDR1 MNHEY and CDR2 SMNVEV (reference sequence). This CDR3 is CASSVTWTGGTEAFF. CDR3 DNA sequence: TGTGCCAGCAGTGTGACATGGACAGGGGGGACTGAAGCTTTCTTT.

The V call is TRBV29-1, the J call TRBJ1-5, with 9 bases aligning to TRBD1. Germline CDR1 SQVTM, CDR2 ANQGSEA. The CDR3 loop spans 15 amino acids. V was pared by 3 bases and J by 4 bases, with 7 bases of the junction left unmatched. The CDR3 loop is CSVEESGTGNQPQHF. The CDR3 coding sequence is TGCAGCGTTGAGGAGTCCGGGACAGGGAATCAGCCCCAGCATTTT.

This chain connects TRBV19 to TRBJ2-1, with TRBD1 as a possible D gene (6 bases). The V end lost 3 bases, the J end lost 8 bases, and 11 bases lay between the germline ends. This CDR3 spans 13 amino acids. Germline V lookup: CDR1 LNHDA, CDR2 SQIVND (reference sequence). This CDR3 reads CASSIAGAHEQFF. DNA of the CDR3: TGTGCCAGTAGTATCGCAGGGGCCCATGAGCAGTTCTTC.